This T cell receptor (beta chain) was recovered during a study of T cell responses to AZD1222 COVID-19 vaccine. At the level of the study: Doses given second, at about 4 or about 12 weeks, were pooled. The study, taken as a whole, reports: Seropositive status at baseline applied to only a handful of AZD1222 recipients. Every sample of the repertoires postdated the peak T cell response. Reportedly, nearly half the spike-specific TCRs target unmutated variant regions.

V gave up 0 bases and J gave up 5 bases, with 13 bases separating them. The CDR3 is 16 amino acids. CDR1 is MNHEY and CDR2 is SVGAGI in the germline V gene. In the case of this clone: The target antigen is unknown.

Profiled with immunoSEQ multiplex PCR; TCRdb holds only in-frame clones, not every one. The sample has 150,000 to 200,000 clones; about 94% are singletons. This chain joins TRBV6-5 and TRBJ1-4; D uncertain. The sequence derives from an adult in good health. The source material was peripheral blood, sampled on day 0 of AZD1222 vaccination. CDR3 nucleotide sequence: TGTGCCAGCAGTTACTCTTCATTGTTGGAGAATGAAAAACTGTTTTTT. Encoded protein: CASSYSSLLENEKLFF.